A single T cell receptor (beta chain) is shown here with its context. Its antigen is undetermined. The data originate from a study of OX40 agonist ivuxolimab in advanced cancers. Study background: Averaging 60 years in age, with a range of roughly 20 to 79, the cohort was around 83% male.

Notes on the study in general: Circulating CD4+ and CD8+ T cells showed clonal expansion by week 6 at 0.1 to 3.0 mg/kg.

Assay used: immunoSEQ multiplex PCR; TCRdb lists only in-frame clones, some missing. The data contain approximately 76,000 clones, roughly nine tenths of them seen just once; the ten biggest clones take up 10%. The CDR3 contains 17 residues. V shed 4 bases and J shed 0 bases, with 18 bases lying between them. Germline lookup yields CDR1 SGHDN and CDR2 FVKESK. Blood samples were obtained at baseline, cycle 4 day 1, and cycle 7 day 1. This TCR was sampled from an adult with an advanced solid tumor such as melanoma, head and neck, liver or kidney cancer. J is TRBJ1-1 and V is TRBV14; tentative D call: TRBD1 (5 bases). Specimen: CD4+ or CD8+ T cells sorted from blood, collected in a trial of the OX40 agonist ivuxolimab. The CDR3 nucleotides read TGTGCCAGCAGCCTCAGAGGGGCGGCGAGGGTGAACACTGAAGCTTTCTTT. This sequence encodes CASSLRGAARVNTEAFF.